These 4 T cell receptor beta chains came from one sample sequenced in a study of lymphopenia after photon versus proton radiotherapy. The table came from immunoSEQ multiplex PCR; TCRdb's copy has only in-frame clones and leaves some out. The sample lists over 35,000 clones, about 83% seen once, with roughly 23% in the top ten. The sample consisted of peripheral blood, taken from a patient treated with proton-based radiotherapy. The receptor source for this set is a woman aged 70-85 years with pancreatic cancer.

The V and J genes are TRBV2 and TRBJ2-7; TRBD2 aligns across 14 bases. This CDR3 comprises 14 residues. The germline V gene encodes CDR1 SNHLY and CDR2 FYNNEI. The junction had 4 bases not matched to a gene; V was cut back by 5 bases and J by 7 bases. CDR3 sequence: CASSRGLAGVEQYF. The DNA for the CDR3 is TGTGCCAGCAGTAGGGGACTAGCGGGAGTAGAGCAGTACTTC. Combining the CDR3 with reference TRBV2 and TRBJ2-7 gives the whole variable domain EPEVTQTPSHQVTQMGQEVILRCVPISNHLYFYWYRQILGQKVEFLVSFYNNEISEKSEIFDDQFSVERPDGSNFTLKIRSTKLEDSAMYFCASSRGLAGVEQYFGPGTRLTVT.

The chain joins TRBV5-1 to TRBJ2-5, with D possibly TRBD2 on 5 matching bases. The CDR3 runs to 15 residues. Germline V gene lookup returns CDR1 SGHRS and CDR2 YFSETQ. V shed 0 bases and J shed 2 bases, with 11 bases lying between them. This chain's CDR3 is CASSLDLADQETQYF. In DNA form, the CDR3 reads TGCGCCAGCAGCTTGGATCTAGCCGATCAAGAGACCCAGTACTTC.

The CDR3 sequence: CASSPIKATGTYEQYF. The CDR3, as DNA: TGTGCCAGCAGCCCAATAAAGGCGACGGGAACCTACGAGCAGTACTTC. This rearrangement joins TRBV11-3 to TRBJ2-5; D might be TRBD2 (5 bases). The DNA end favors TRBJ2-7, so the J call may be wrong. This CDR3 is 16 amino acids long. The germline CDR1 and CDR2 sequences are SGHNT and YENEEA.

Here the CDR3 reads CASSLVGGGSDTQYF. The CDR3 DNA sequence: TGTGCCAGCAGTTTGGTGGGGGGCGGGTCAGATACGCAGTATTTT. V is TRBV28 and J is TRBJ2-3; either TRBD1 or TRBD2 may fit D (6 bases each). This CDR3 contains 15 residues. Per germline, CDR1 MDHEN and CDR2 SYDVKM. Trimming removed 3 bases from V and 4 bases from J, with 14 bases in between.